This TCR beta chain was captured by sequencing in a study of T cells in Graves' hyperthyroidism and ophthalmopathy. For the study at large: Peripheral blood was acquired at first diagnosis, ahead of any therapy whatsoever.

CDR3 size: 12 residues. Trimming shortened V by 7 bases and J by 6 bases, and 13 bases separated the two germline ends. Looked up from germline, CDR1 is SQVTM and CDR2 is ANQGSEA. Study-wide points: Most clonotypes expanded in the thyroid (above 0.001) were also present in blood.

Duration under 3 months, a NOSPECS grade of at least 4, and a Clinical Activity Score of at least 3 characterized the ophthalmopathy patients. Patients were excluded because of uncontrolled infection, other autoimmune disease, pregnancy or lactation. The source material, RNA transcripts, was used to amplify TCR beta CDR3 regions. The primer set for the first-round RT-PCR of the TCR CDR3 was HTBI. TCRdb reanalysed the multiplex PCR reads using MiXCR and keeps one entry per CDR3 protein. The sample shows approximately 400,000 distinct CDR3 sequences, more than 12% of them seen only once. Concerning this clonotype: Its antigen is not known.

The sample comprised blood. The TCR sequence derives from a man aged 50 or older with Graves' ophthalmopathy. The gene calls are TRBV29-1 and TRBJ2-1; D might be TRBD2 (6 bases). In DNA form, the CDR3 reads TGCAGCGCCGGCGGAGGGGTCAATGAGCAGTTCTTC. It specifies CSAGGGVNEQFF.